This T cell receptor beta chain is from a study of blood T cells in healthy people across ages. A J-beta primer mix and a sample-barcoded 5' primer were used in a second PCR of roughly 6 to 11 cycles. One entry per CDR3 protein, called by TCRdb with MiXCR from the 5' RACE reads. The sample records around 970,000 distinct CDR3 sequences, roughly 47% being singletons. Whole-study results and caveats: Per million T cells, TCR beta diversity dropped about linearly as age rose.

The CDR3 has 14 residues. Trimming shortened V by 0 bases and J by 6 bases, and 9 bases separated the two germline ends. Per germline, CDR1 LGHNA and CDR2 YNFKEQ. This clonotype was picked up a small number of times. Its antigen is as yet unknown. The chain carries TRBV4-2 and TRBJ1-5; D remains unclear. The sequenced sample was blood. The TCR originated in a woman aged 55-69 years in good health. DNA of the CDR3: TGTGCCAGCAGCCAAGATGGGAAAACTCAGCCCCAGCATTTT. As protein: CASSQDGKTQPQHF.